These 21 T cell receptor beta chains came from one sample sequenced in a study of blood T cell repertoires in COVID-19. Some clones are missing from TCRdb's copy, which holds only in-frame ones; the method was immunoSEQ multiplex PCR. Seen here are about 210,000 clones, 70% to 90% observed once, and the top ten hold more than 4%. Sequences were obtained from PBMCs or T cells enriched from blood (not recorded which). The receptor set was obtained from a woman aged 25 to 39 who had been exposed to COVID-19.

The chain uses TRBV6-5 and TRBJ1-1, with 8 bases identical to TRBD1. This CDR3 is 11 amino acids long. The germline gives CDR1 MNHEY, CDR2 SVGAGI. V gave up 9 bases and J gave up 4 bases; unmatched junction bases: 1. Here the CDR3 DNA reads TGTGCCAGTACAGGGGGCACTGAAGCTTTCTTT. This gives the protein CASTGGTEAFF.

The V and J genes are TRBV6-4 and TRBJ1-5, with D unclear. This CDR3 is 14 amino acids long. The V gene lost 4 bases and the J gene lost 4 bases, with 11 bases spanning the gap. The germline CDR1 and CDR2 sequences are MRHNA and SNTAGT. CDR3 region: CASSVEVGNQPQHF. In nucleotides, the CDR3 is TGTGCCAGCAGTGTGGAAGTCGGGAATCAGCCCCAGCATTTT.

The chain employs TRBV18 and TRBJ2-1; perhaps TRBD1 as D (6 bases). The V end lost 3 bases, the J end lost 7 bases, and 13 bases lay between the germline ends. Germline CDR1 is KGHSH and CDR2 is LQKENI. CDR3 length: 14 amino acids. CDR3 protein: CASSPQGPRNEQFF. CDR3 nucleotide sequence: TGTGCCAGCTCACCCCAGGGGCCGAGGAATGAGCAGTTCTTC.

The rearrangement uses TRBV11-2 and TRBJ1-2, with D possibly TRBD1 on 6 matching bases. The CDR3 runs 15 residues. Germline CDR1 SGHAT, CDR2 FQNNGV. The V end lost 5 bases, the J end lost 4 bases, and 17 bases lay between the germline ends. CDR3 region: CASSARGYRAYGYTF. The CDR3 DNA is TGTGCCAGCAGCGCCCGAGGGTACAGGGCCTATGGCTACACCTTC. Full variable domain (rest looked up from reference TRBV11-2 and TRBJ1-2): EAGVAQSPRYKIIEKRQSVAFWCNPISGHATLYWYQQILGQGPKLLIQFQNNGVVDDSQLPKDRFSAERLKGVDSTLKIQPAKLEDSAVYLCASSARGYRAYGYTFGSGTRLTVV.

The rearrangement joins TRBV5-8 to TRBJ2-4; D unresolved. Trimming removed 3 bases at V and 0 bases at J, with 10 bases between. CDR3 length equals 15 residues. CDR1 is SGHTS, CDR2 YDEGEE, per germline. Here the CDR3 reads CASSSMRLAKNIQYF. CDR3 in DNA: TGTGCCAGCAGCTCGATGCGGCTAGCCAAAAACATTCAGTACTTC.

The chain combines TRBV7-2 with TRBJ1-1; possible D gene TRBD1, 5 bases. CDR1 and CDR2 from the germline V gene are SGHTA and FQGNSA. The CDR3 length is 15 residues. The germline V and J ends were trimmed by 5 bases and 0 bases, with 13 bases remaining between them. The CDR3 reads CASSPWGEMNTEAFF. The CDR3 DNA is TGTGCCAGCAGCCCCTGGGGGGAGATGAACACTGAAGCTTTCTTT.

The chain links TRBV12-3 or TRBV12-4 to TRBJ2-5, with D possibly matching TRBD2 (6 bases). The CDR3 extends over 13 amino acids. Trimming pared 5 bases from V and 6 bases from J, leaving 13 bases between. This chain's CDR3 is CASSPGTSKTQYF. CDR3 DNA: TGTGCCAGCAGTCCCGGGACTTCGAAGACCCAGTACTTC.

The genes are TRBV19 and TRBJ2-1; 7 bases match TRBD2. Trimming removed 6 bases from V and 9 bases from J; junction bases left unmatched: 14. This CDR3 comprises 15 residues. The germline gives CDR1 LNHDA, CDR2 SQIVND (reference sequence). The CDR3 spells CASSGSWWEGGEQFF. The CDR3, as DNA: TGTGCCAGTAGCGGTTCCTGGTGGGAGGGCGGTGAGCAGTTCTTC. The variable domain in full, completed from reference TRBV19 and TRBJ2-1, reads DGGITQSPKYLFRKEGQNVTLSCEQNLNHDAMYWYRQDPGQGLRLIYYSQIVNDFQKGDIAEGYSVSREKKESFPLTVTSAQKNPTAFYLCASSGSWWEGGEQFFGPGTRLTVL.

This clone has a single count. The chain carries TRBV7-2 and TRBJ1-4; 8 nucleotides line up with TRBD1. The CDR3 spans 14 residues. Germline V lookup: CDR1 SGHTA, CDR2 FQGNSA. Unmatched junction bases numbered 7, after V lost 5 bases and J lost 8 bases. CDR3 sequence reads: CASSARDRREKLFF. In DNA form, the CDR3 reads TGTGCCAGCAGCGCGAGGGACAGGAGGGAAAAACTGTTTTTT.

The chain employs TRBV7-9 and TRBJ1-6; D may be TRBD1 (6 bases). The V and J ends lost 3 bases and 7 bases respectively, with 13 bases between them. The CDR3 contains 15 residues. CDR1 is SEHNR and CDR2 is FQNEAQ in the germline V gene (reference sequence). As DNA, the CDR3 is TGTGCCAGCAGCTTCACAGGGACGAACAATTCACCCCTCCACTTT. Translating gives CASSFTGTNNSPLHF.

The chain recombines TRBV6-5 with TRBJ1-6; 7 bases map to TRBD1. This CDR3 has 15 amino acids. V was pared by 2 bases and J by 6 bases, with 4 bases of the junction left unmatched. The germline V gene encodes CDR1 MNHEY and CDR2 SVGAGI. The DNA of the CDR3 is TGTGCCAGCAGTTACAGAGGGGGCGGTAATTCACCCCTCCACTTT. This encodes CASSYRGGGNSPLHF.

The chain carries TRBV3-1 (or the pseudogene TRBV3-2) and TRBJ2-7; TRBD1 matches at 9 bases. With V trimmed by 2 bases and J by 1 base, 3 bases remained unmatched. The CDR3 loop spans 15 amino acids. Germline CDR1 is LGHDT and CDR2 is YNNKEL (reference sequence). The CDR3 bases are TGTGCCAGCAGCCAATCCGACAGGGGGTCCTACGAGCAGTACTTC. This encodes CASSQSDRGSYEQYF.

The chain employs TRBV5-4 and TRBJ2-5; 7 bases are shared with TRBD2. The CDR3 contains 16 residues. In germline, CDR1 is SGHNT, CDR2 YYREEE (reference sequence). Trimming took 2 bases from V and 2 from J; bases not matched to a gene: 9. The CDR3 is CASSFPGGGEQETQYF. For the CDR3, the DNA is TGTGCCAGCAGCTTTCCGGGGGGAGGGGAACAAGAGACCCAGTACTTC.

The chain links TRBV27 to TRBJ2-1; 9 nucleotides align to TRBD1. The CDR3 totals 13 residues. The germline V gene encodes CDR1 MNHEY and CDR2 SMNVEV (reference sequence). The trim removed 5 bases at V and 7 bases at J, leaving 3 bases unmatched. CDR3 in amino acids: CASSPGTGNEQFF. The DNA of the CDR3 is TGTGCCAGCAGTCCCGGGACAGGGAATGAGCAGTTCTTC.

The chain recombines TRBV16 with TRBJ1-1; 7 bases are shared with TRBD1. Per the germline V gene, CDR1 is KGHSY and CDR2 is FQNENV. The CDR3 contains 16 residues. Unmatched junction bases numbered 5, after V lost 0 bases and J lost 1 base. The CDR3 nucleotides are TGTGCCAGCAGCCAATCCCAGGACAGGCCGAACACTGAAGCTTTCTTT. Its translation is CASSQSQDRPNTEAFF.

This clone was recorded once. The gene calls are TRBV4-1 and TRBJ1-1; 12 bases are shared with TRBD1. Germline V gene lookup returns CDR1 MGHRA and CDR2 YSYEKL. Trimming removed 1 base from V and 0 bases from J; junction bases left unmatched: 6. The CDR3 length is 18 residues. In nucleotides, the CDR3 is TGCGCCAGCAGCCAAGGGGACAGGGGGCTTTTTTTGAACACTGAAGCTTTCTTT. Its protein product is CASSQGDRGLFLNTEAFF.

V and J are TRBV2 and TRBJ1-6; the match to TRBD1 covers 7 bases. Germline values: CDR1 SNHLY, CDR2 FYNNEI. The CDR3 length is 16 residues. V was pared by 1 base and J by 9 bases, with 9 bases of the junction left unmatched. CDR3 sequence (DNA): TGTGCCAGCAGTGAAGGGACAGGTGGAGTTGGTTCACCCCTCCACTTT. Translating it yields CASSEGTGGVGSPLHF.

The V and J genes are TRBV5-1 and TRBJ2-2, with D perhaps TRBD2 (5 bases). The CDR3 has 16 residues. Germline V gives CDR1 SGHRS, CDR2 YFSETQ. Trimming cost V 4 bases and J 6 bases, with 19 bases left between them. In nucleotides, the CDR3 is TGCGCCAGCAGCCTGCTAGCAGACCCGGGATCCGGGGAGCTGTTTTTT. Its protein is CASSLLADPGSGELFF.

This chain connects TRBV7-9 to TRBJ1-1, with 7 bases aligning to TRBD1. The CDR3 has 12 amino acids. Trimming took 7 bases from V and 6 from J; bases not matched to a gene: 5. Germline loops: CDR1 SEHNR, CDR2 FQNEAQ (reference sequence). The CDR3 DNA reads TGTGCCAGCACCGGCCAGGGGGCTGAAGCTTTCTTT. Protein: CASTGQGAEAFF.

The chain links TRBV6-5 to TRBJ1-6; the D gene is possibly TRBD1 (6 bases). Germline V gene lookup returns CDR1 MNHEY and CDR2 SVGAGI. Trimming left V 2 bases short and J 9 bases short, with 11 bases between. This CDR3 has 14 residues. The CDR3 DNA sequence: TGTGCCAGCAGTTACGGGGGCGCGGGTTCACCCCTCCACTTT. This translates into CASSYGGAGSPLHF.

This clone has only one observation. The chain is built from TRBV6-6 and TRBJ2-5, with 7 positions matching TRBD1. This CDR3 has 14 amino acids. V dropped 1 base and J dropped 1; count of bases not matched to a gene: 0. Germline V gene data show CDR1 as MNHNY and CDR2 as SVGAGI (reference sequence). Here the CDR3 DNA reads TGTGCCAGCAGTTACTGGGACAGCCAAGAGACCCAGTACTTC. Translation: CASSYWDSQETQYF.